The clone carrying this T cell receptor beta chain has more than one count but fewer than ten. CDR3 size: 15 residues. Trimming cost V 1 base and J 2 bases, with 9 bases left between them. Germline V gene data show CDR1 as MGHRA and CDR2 as YSYEKL. This specimen comes from a study of blood T cells in healthy people across ages. Then a second PCR, running about 6 to 12 cycles, was carried out with a sample-barcoded 5' primer and a J-beta primer mix. Using its own MiXCR run on the 5' RACE reads, TCRdb lists one record per CDR3 protein. The sample lists approximately 290,000 distinct CDR3 sequences; around 29% were seen once. Russia was home to the donors, healthy Caucasian individuals aged 6 to 90.

This receptor was taken from a woman between 70 and 85 years old in good health. The chain combines TRBV4-1 with TRBJ2-1; a weak D match, TRBD2 (6 bases). Material: blood. The CDR3 DNA sequence: TGCGCCAGCAGCCAAGTCGGGGGAGCCTACAATGAGCAGTTCTTC. As protein: CASSQVGGAYNEQFF.